What follows is one TCR beta chain and its context. Its antigen is not known. These data belong to a study of post-analysis software for immune sequencing data. Study conclusions and caveats: Multiple sclerosis patients showed significantly lower normalized Chao1 diversity than controls did. Controls showed lower frequencies than patients for five TRBV segments, and TRBV5-6, TRBV5-1 and TRBV20-1 were among these. Strong same-batch co-clustering of samples appeared with F measure clustering.

This CDR3 region has 13 residues. Trimming took 2 bases from V and 10 from J, leaving 15 bases between them. The germline CDR1 and CDR2 sequences are MNHNS and SASEGT. Presence of unique molecular identifiers characterized the TCR beta cDNA libraries. Between roughly 0.95 and 10 million T cells gave rise to some 490,000 cDNA molecules. TCRdb redid the calling of the PCR reads with MiXCR, one entry per CDR3 protein. The data show 800,000 to 950,000 distinct CDR3 sequences, roughly 50% seen once. The V call is TRBV6-1, the J call TRBJ2-7; D may match TRBD1 or TRBD2 (6 bases each). The specimen was blood. The source of this sequence is a girl aged 5-17 years with multiple sclerosis. CDR3 residues: CASSESGGGSQYF. CDR3 in DNA: TGTGCCAGCAGTGAAAGTGGAGGGGGGTCCCAGTACTTC.